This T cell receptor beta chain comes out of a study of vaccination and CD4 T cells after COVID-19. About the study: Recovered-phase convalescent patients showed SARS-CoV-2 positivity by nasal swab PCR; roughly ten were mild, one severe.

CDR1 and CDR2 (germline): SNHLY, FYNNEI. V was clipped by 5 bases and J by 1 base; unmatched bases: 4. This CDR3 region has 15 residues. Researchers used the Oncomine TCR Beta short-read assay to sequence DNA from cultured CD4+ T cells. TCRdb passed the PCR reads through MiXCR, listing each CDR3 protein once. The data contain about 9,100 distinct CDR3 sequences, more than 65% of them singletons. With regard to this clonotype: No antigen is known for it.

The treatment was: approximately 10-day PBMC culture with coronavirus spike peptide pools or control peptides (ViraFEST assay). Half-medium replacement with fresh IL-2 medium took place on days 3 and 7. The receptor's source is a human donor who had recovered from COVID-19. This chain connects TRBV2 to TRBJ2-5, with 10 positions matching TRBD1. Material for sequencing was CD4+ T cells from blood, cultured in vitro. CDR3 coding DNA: TGTGCCAGCAGTCCCGGGACAGGGGCCCAAGAGACCCAGTACTTC. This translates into CASSPGTGAQETQYF. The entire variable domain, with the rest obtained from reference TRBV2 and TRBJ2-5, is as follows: EPEVTQTPSHQVTQMGQEVILRCVPISNHLYFYWYRQILGQKVEFLVSFYNNEISEKSEIFDDQFSVERPDGSNFTLKIRSTKLEDSAMYFCASSPGTGAQETQYFGPGTRLLVL.